This TCR beta chain was obtained from a study of T-cell memory formation after mild COVID-19. Study outcomes and limitations: Most CD4+ clones that shrank were in CM and EM, while CD8+ ones turned up in EMRA.

About this clonotype: The antigen remains unidentified.

V trimming: 7 bases; J trimming: 6 bases; junction bases outside the gene matches: 8. This CDR3 region has 13 residues. Per germline, CDR1 SGHRS and CDR2 YFSETQ. MiXCR, run by TCRdb on the 5' RACE reads, gives a single entry per CDR3 protein. The sample shows roughly 190,000 distinct CDR3 sequences, more than 25% of them seen only once. The chain recombines TRBV5-1 with TRBJ1-1; 8 bases are shared with TRBD1. The sample comprised PBMCs or a T cell subset sorted from them (not recorded which). The TCR comes from an adult woman who had mild COVID-19 (a few samples of this study predate the infection). Cell type and time point are not known. The DNA for the CDR3 is TGCGCCAGCCGCATGCAGGGGGCTGCTGAAGCTTTCTTT. Translated: CASRMQGAAEAFF.